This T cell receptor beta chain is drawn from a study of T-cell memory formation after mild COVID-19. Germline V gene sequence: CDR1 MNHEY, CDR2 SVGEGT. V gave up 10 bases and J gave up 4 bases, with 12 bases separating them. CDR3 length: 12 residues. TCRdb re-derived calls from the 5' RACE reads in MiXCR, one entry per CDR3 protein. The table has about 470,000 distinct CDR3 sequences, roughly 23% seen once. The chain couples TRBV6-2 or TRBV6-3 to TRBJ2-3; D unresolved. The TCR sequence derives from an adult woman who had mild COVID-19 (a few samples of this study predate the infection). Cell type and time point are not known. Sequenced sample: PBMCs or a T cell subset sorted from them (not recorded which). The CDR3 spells CATAQKADTQYF. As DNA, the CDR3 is TGTGCCACGGCGCAAAAGGCAGATACGCAGTATTTT.